This T cell receptor (beta chain) emerged from a study of blood T cell repertoires in COVID-19. Study background: Sources were T cells, B-cell-depleted T cells, or PBMCs; the material itself was cDNA or gDNA.

Enrollees, about 18 to 95 years old, lived in 24 US areas. Participants' own reports of clinical history determined their cohort assignment. In Cohort 3, a recovered donor had either two negative PCRs, clearance, or symptom resolution. The germline V gene has CDR1 SGDLS and CDR2 YYNGEE. V lost 4 bases, J lost 4 bases, and 5 bases stayed unmatched. This CDR3 is built from 15 residues. Sequencing used immunoSEQ multiplex PCR; TCRdb keeps in-frame clones, though not all of them. The data contain some 120,000 clones, 75% to 90% of them singletons. This TCR derives from a man aged 25-40 years who had recovered from COVID-19. V gene TRBV9 combines with J gene TRBJ2-1, with 10 bases aligning to TRBD2. Sequenced material: PBMCs or T cells enriched from blood (not recorded which). The CDR3 sequence is CASSLTSGAYNEQFF. CDR3 coding DNA: TGTGCCAGCAGCCTCACTAGCGGGGCTTACAATGAGCAGTTCTTC.